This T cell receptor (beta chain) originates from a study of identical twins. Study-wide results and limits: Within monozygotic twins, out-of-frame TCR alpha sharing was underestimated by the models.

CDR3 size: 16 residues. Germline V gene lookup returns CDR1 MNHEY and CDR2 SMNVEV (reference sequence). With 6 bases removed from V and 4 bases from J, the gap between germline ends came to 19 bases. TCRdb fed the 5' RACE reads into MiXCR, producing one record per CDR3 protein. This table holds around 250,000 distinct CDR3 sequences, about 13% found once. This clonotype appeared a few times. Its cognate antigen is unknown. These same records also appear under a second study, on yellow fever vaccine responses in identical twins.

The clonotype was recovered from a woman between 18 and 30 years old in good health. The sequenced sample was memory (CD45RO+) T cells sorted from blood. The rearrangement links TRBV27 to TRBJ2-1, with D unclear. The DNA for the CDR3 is TGTGCCAGCAGCGCGTTTTCGGTGGCCCTATACAATGAGCAGTTCTTC. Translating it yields CASSAFSVALYNEQFF.